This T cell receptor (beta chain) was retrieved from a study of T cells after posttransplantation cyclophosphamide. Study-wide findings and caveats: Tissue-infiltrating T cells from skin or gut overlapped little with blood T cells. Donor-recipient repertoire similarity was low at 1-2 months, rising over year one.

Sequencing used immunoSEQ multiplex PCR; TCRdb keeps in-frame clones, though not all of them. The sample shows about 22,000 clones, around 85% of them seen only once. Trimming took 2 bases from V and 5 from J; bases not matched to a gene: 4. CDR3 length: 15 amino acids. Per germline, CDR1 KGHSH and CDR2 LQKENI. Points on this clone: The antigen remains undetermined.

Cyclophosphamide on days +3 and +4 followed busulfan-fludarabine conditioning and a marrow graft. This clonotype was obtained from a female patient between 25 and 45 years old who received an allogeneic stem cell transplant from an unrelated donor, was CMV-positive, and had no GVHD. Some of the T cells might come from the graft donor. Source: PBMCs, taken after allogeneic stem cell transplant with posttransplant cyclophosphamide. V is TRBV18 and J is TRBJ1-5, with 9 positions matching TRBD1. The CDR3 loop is CASSPETGGDQPQHF. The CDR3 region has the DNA TGTGCCAGCTCACCAGAGACAGGGGGGGATCAGCCCCAGCATTTT.